The 7 T cell receptor beta chains below were found in one sample sequenced in a study of shared clonotypes between healthy human individuals. Method: immunoSEQ multiplex PCR; TCRdb's copy keeps in-frame clones and lacks some. The sample shows 400,000 to 600,000 clones, about four fifths of them seen only once. Sequencing input: PBMCs. Receptor source: a woman aged 40 to 50 in good health. Some clones in this sample may be carry-over from other donors' samples.

The genes are TRBV5-1 and TRBJ1-5; weak D call: TRBD1 (5 bases). Germline V lookup: CDR1 SGHRS, CDR2 YFSETQ. V was cut by 3 bases and J by 1 base, with 14 bases left in between. The CDR3 has 16 residues. CDR3 nucleotide sequence: TGCGCCAGCAGCTGGGGGACGGGAGACAGCAATCAGCCCCAGCATTTT. Amino acids: CASSWGTGDSNQPQHF.

The chain is built from TRBV28 and TRBJ2-5; D is undetermined. CDR1 and CDR2 (germline): MDHEN, SYDVKM. Trimming cost V 5 bases and J 2 bases, with 9 bases left between them. This CDR3 comprises 13 residues. CDR3 loop: CASSPSGQETQYF. CDR3 sequence (DNA): TGTGCCAGCAGTCCTTCCGGGCAAGAGACCCAGTACTTC.

The V and J genes are TRBV28 and TRBJ2-7, with 7 positions matching TRBD1. Germline loops: CDR1 MDHEN, CDR2 SYDVKM. The CDR3 is 15 amino acids. Trimming removed 6 bases from V and 3 bases from J; junction bases left unmatched: 11. This CDR3 reads CASSPPRDSFYEQYF. The CDR3 DNA reads as TGTGCCAGCAGCCCGCCCCGGGACAGCTTCTACGAGCAGTACTTC.

The genes are TRBV21-1 and TRBJ2-2; no check of the table's D call, TRBD2, against the DNA was made. TRBV21-1 is labeled a pseudogene. The CDR3 contains 18 residues. Here the CDR3 DNA reads TGTGCCAGCAGCGTTGGCCCTAGCCACGGCGACGACACCGGGGAGCTGTTTTTT. Its translation: CASSVGPSHGDDTGELFF.

The V and J genes are TRBV6-1 and TRBJ2-3; 7 positions match TRBD1. CDR1 is MNHNS and CDR2 is SASEGT in the germline V gene. This CDR3 is built from 15 residues. V lost 6 bases to trimming and J lost 2 bases; unmatched junction nucleotides: 8. CDR3 protein: CASSVGTANTDTQYF. In DNA, the CDR3 is TGTGCCAGCAGCGTCGGGACAGCCAACACAGATACGCAGTATTTT.

In DNA, the CDR3 is TGTGCCAGCAGTGAATGGGGGTCAGGGGTTTATCAGCCCCAGCATTTT. Protein: CASSEWGSGVYQPQHF. The J gene is TRBJ1-5, the V gene TRBV2; a weak D match, TRBD1 (6 bases). The CDR3 loop spans 16 amino acids. The V end lost 2 bases, the J end lost 5 bases, and 16 bases lay between the germline ends. Germline lookup yields CDR1 SNHLY and CDR2 FYNNEI.

The chain employs TRBV19 and TRBJ2-5; D remains ambiguous. V lost 1 base to trimming and J lost 3 bases, with 9 bases between them. Looked up from germline, CDR1 is LNHDA and CDR2 is SQIVND (reference sequence). CDR3 length: 14 amino acids. CDR3 nucleotides: TGTGCCAGTAGTATAGGTGGAGCCGAAGAGACCCAGTACTTC. It is translated as CASSIGGAEETQYF.